This TCR beta chain came from a study of T cells in Graves' hyperthyroidism and ophthalmopathy. Points from the study as a whole: In validation, the model predicted ophthalmopathy. These predictions came a median roughly 7.1 months before onset. Ophthalmopathy was told apart from stable hyperthyroidism by a 13 V-J model. Researchers found most expanded thyroid clonotypes above 0.001 in blood as well.

This CDR3 has 16 amino acids. The J segment lost 3 bases and the V segment lost 3 bases, leaving 7 bases of the junction unmatched. Germline V gives CDR1 SGHDN, CDR2 FVKESK. Worth noting for this clonotype: Its antigen is as yet unknown.

RNA transcripts yielded amplified TCR beta CDR3 regions. Initially, a first-round RT-PCR of the TCR CDR3 employed the HTBI primer set. One entry per CDR3 protein, called by TCRdb with MiXCR from the multiplex PCR reads. The table shows hundreds of thousands of distinct CDR3 sequences, with roughly 45% occurring only once. A patient was excluded if there was uncontrolled infection, other autoimmune disease, pregnancy or lactation. This clonotype was obtained from an adult man with Graves' disease, either hyperthyroidism or ophthalmopathy (not recorded which). The chain carries TRBV14 and TRBJ1-2; 10 bases align to TRBD1. Material for sequencing was peripheral blood or thyroid tissue (not recorded which). CDR3 coding DNA: TGTGCCAGCAGCCACCCTAGACAGGGGGCAGACTATGGCTACACCTTC. Protein sequence: CASSHPRQGADYGYTF.